Below, 16 T cell receptor beta chains from the same sample are listed, as sequenced in a study of T cells expressing NK-cell markers. TCRdb re-called the 5' RACE reads and shows each CDR3 protein once, DNA omitted. The sample's table shows fewer than 550,000 distinct CDR3 sequences. The source material was blood T cells: a sorted CD56 or NKG2C T cell subset, CD4+ or CD8+ T cells, or bulk PBMC T cells (not recorded which). These receptors were taken from a woman in her 50s in good health.

The rearrangement uses TRBV5-1 and TRBJ2-1; TCRdb's D call of TRBD2 is untestable without DNA. The CDR3 contains 12 residues. Germline loops: CDR1 SGHRS, CDR2 YFSETQ. CDR3: CASSPASAEQFF.

The J gene is TRBJ1-1, the V gene TRBV10-3; checking the TCRdb D call of TRBD1 is not possible without DNA. Per the germline V gene, CDR1 is ENHRY and CDR2 is SYGVKD. The CDR3 runs to 13 residues. The CDR3: CAISGTGETEAFF.

V and J are TRBV7-6 and TRBJ1-1. Germline CDR1 and CDR2: SGHVS and FNYEAQ. The CDR3 is 13 amino acids. The CDR3 loop is CASSLSFYTEAFF.

The V call is TRBV14, the J call TRBJ2-7; TCRdb names TRBD2, which stays unverified in the absence of DNA. The CDR3 consists of 14 residues. Germline V gives CDR1 SGHDN, CDR2 FVKESK. CDR3 protein: CASSKQAGVREQYF.

The J gene is TRBJ2-1, the V gene TRBV4-1; lacking DNA, the TRBD1 call made by TCRdb goes unchecked. This CDR3 has 16 amino acids. Germline values: CDR1 MGHRA, CDR2 YSYEKL. The CDR3 is CASSQETPGAYNEQFF.

V usage is TRBV28 and J usage is TRBJ1-1; TCRdb designates TRBD1, a call that cannot be tested without DNA. CDR3 length: 15 residues. Germline loops: CDR1 MDHEN, CDR2 SYDVKM. CDR3 sequence: CASSLLIGGSTEAFF.

This sequence joins TRBV9 and TRBJ2-3; TCRdb outputs TRBD1, but without DNA this stays unchecked. Germline CDR1 SGDLS, CDR2 YYNGEE. The CDR3 spans 16 residues. The CDR3 loop reads CASSARRGFSEDTQYF.

The rearrangement uses TRBV5-1 and TRBJ2-2. There are 15 residues in the CDR3. Germline lookup yields CDR1 SGHRS and CDR2 YFSETQ. This CDR3 reads CASSLGGLGTGELFF.

The chain uses TRBV6-6 and TRBJ2-7; TCRdb's D gene call, TRBD2, goes unchecked for lack of DNA. The CDR3 loop spans 12 amino acids. The V gene's germline CDR1 is MNHNY and CDR2 SVGAGI (reference sequence). CDR3 in amino acids: CASSKLAGEQYF.

The V and J genes are TRBV6-2 or TRBV6-3 and TRBJ2-1; the D call of TRBD1 rests on TCRdb alone, since no DNA is present to check it. CDR1 and CDR2 from the germline V gene are MNHEY and SVGEGT. The CDR3 length is 13 residues. The CDR3 sequence is CASSSPPGGKQFF.

The chain employs TRBV2 and TRBJ2-1; TCRdb's D call, TRBD2, is unchecked because there is no DNA. In germline, CDR1 is SNHLY, CDR2 FYNNEI. The CDR3 contains 14 residues. CDR3 protein: CASRGGGRESKQFF.

The chain carries TRBV5-1 and TRBJ2-3; lacking DNA, the TRBD2 call made by TCRdb goes unchecked. This CDR3 is built from 13 residues. Germline V CDR1 and CDR2: SGHRS, YFSETQ. CDR3 region: CASSAVLRDTQYF. Combining the CDR3 with reference TRBV5-1 and TRBJ2-3 gives the whole variable domain KAGVTQTPRYLIKTRGQQVTLSCSPISGHRSVSWYQQTPGQGLQFLFEYFSETQRNKGNFPGRFSGRQFSNSRSEMNVSTLELGDSALYLCASSAVLRDTQYFGPGTRLTVL.

The rearrangement joins TRBV5-5 to TRBJ2-5; TCRdb gives TRBD2 as the D gene, but with no DNA this cannot be confirmed. The CDR3 runs to 16 residues. Germline V CDR1 and CDR2: SGHKS, YYEKEE (reference sequence). The CDR3 region is CASSERNQVGQETQYF.

V and J are TRBV3-1 and TRBJ1-1; the TRBD1 assignment by TCRdb is unverifiable without DNA. CDR1 is LGHDT, CDR2 YNNKEL, per germline (reference sequence). The CDR3 length is 15 residues. The CDR3 is CASSLNRDRGPKAFF.

This sequence joins TRBV20-1 and TRBJ1-1. CDR3 length: 13 residues. Germline V gene lookup returns CDR1 DFQATT and CDR2 SNEGSKA (reference sequence). CDR3 in amino acids: CSATEVRRTEAFF.

This sequence joins TRBV5-1 and TRBJ2-2; TCRdb calls TRBD1, which cannot be checked without DNA. The CDR3 length is 15 residues. Germline CDR1 is SGHRS and CDR2 is YFSETQ. The CDR3 sequence is CASSPLGTGTGELFF. Full variable domain (outside the CDR3, taken from reference TRBV5-1 and TRBJ2-2): KAGVTQTPRYLIKTRGQQVTLSCSPISGHRSVSWYQQTPGQGLQFLFEYFSETQRNKGNFPGRFSGRQFSNSRSEMNVSTLELGDSALYLCASSPLGTGTGELFFGEGSRLTVL.